A selection of T cell receptor beta chains follows, all from one sample in a study of identical twins. TCRdb reprocessed the 5' RACE reads with MiXCR, giving one entry per CDR3 protein. The sample includes some 660,000 distinct CDR3 sequences, around 8.6% of them seen just once. These records were also assigned to another study, of yellow fever vaccine responses in identical twins.

The sample taken for sequencing was PBMCs. The receptors here all came from a woman aged 18-29 years in good health. CDR3s include the opening cysteine and the closing phenylalanine or tryptophan. A D gene is named only where the DNA matches it firmly. Only some rows state a clone size, as once, few, many or a class for expanded clones.

v_gene	d_gene	abundance	j_gene	len	CDR3aa	CDR3nt
TRBV6-1	NA	NA	TRBJ1-4	15	CASSPSAATNEKLFF	TGTGCCAGCAGCCCCTCAGCCGCAACTAATGAAAAACTGTTTTTT
TRBV7-7	NA	NA	TRBJ2-3	17	CASSHDTPSSHTDTQYF	TGTGCTAGCAGCCATGATACCCCTTCTTCTCACACAGATACGCAGTATTTT
TRBV11-2	NA	few	TRBJ2-2	21	CASSRKRGVSNGGTNTGELFF	TGTGCCAGCAGCAGAAAGCGAGGGGTTTCTAATGGGGGGACCAACACCGGGGAGCTGTTTTTT
TRBV7-8	TRBD1	many	TRBJ2-1	16	CASNQQGVGQNNEQFF	TGTGCCAGCAATCAACAGGGGGTAGGACAGAACAATGAGCAGTTCTTC
TRBV6-4	NA	few	TRBJ1-6	11	CASSDISPLHF	TGTGCCAGCAGTGACATTTCACCCCTCCACTTT
TRBV7-9	NA	few	TRBJ2-1	13	CASSWGINNEQFF	TGTGCCAGCAGCTGGGGAATCAACAATGAGCAGTTCTTC
TRBV12-3/TRBV12-4	NA	NA	TRBJ1-1	12	CASSSGTPEAFF	TGTGCCAGCAGTTCGGGGACACCTGAAGCTTTCTTT
TRBV7-2	TRBD1	NA	TRBJ2-1	15	CASRSTGTGTIGQFF	TGTGCCAGCAGATCCACCGGGACAGGGACCATTGGGCAGTTCTTC
TRBV7-2	TRBD2	few	TRBJ2-5	15	CASSGGLAGAGTQYF	TGTGCCAGCAGCGGGGGACTAGCGGGGGCAGGGACCCAGTACTTC
TRBV29-1	TRBD1	NA	TRBJ1-1	11	CSVSRTGSAFF	TGCAGCGTCTCCAGGACAGGGTCCGCTTTCTTT
TRBV5-6	NA	NA	TRBJ2-3	18	CASSLPGLKKVDTDTQYF	TGTGCCAGCAGCTTGCCAGGGTTGAAAAAGGTAGACACAGATACGCAGTATTTT
TRBV20-1	NA	few	TRBJ2-7	12	CSAQLGSYEQYF	TGCAGTGCCCAACTAGGTTCCTACGAGCAGTACTTC
TRBV15	NA	NA	TRBJ1-2	12	CATSPIGRGYTF	TGTGCCACCAGCCCAATTGGACGGGGCTACACCTTC
TRBV7-9	NA	many	TRBJ1-5	16	CASSLARQGVNQPQHF	TGTGCCAGCAGCTTAGCGAGGCAGGGAGTCAATCAGCCCCAGCATTTT
TRBV5-1	TRBD2	many	TRBJ2-7	13	CASTLAESYEQYF	TGCGCCAGCACACTAGCGGAAAGCTACGAGCAGTACTTC
TRBV7-2	TRBD2	few	TRBJ2-7	16	CASRYTTPAGGYEQYF	TGTGCCAGCAGATATACAACCCCAGCGGGAGGCTACGAGCAGTACTTC
TRBV29-1	TRBD1	few	TRBJ1-5	13	CSVGTGSGQPQHF	TGCAGCGTTGGGACAGGGTCGGGTCAGCCCCAGCATTTT
TRBV5-6	NA	NA	TRBJ2-1	16	CASGPMVLWGDHEQFF	TGTGCCAGCGGCCCAATGGTCCTCTGGGGGGACCATGAGCAGTTCTTC
TRBV12-3/TRBV12-4	NA	many	TRBJ2-5	15	CASSEGRTIQETQYF	TGTGCCAGCAGCGAGGGACGGACCATCCAAGAGACCCAGTACTTC
TRBV5-1	TRBD1	few	TRBJ2-7	13	CASSFRTGDEQYF	TGCGCCAGCAGCTTTCGGACAGGGGACGAGCAGTACTTC
TRBV9	NA	NA	TRBJ2-1	12	CASSVGRNEQFF	TGTGCCAGCAGCGTAGGCCGCAATGAGCAGTTCTTC
TRBV5-1	NA	few	TRBJ2-1	15	CASRDQGQVYNEQFF	TGCGCCAGCAGGGACCAAGGGCAGGTTTACAATGAGCAGTTCTTC
TRBV28	TRBD2	NA	TRBJ2-5	15	CASSSLWGGGETQYF	TGTGCCAGCAGTTCCCTATGGGGGGGTGGAGAGACCCAGTACTTC
TRBV27	NA	few	TRBJ2-3	15	CASSRTGTNSDTQYF	TGTGCCAGCAGCCGTACCGGGACCAATTCAGATACGCAGTATTTT
TRBV18	TRBD1	few	TRBJ2-7	16	CASSPLAGQGAGEQYF	TGTGCCAGCTCACCCCTAGCCGGACAGGGGGCGGGCGAGCAGTACTTC
TRBV10-3	NA	many	TRBJ1-1	15	CAIRRLLEPNTEAFF	TGTGCCATCAGGAGGCTCCTGGAACCGAACACTGAAGCTTTCTTT
TRBV10-2	TRBD2	few	TRBJ2-1	16	CASSLKRGARGSEQFF	TGCGCCAGCTCCTTGAAGCGGGGGGCGCGGGGAAGTGAGCAGTTCTTC
TRBV7-9	TRBD1	few	TRBJ2-5	15	CASSGGQARRETQYF	TGTGCCAGCAGCGGGGGACAGGCCAGGAGAGAGACCCAGTACTTC
TRBV6-2/TRBV6-3	TRBD1	NA	TRBJ2-5	15	CASSPGQGRGETQYF	TGTGCCAGCAGTCCCGGACAGGGGCGGGGAGAGACCCAGTACTTC
TRBV11-2	NA	NA	TRBJ2-7	16	CASSKPRSVLTQEQYF	TGTGCCAGCAGCAAACCCAGAAGTGTCCTCACTCAAGAGCAGTACTTC
TRBV27	TRBD1	NA	TRBJ2-3	14	CASSPDRSTNTQYF	TGTGCCAGCAGCCCGGACAGGTCCACGAATACGCAGTATTTT
TRBV10-2	TRBD1	many	TRBJ2-7	15	CAIEQGASYMYEQYF	TGCGCCATTGAACAGGGGGCAAGCTATATGTACGAGCAGTACTTC
TRBV6-2/TRBV6-3	NA	NA	TRBJ2-5	14	CASSRPRGQETQYF	TGTGCCAGCAGTCGCCCTAGGGGCCAAGAGACCCAGTACTTC
TRBV28	NA	many	TRBJ2-3	14	CASSFRGSTDTQYF	TGTGCCAGCAGTTTTAGAGGGAGCACAGATACGCAGTATTTT
TRBV6-5	TRBD2	many	TRBJ2-1	17	CASSYASGSGSYNEQFF	TGTGCCAGCAGTTACGCTAGCGGGAGCGGGTCCTACAATGAGCAGTTCTTC
TRBV9	TRBD1	many	TRBJ2-7	14	CASSSGQGVGEQYF	TGTGCCAGCAGCTCGGGACAGGGGGTAGGGGAGCAGTACTTC
TRBV20-1	NA	NA	TRBJ1-1	15	CSARDLNGLNTEAFF	TGCAGTGCTAGAGATTTGAACGGCTTGAACACTGAAGCTTTCTTT
TRBV24-1	TRBD2	NA	TRBJ2-5	15	CATSGRQGAGETQYF	TGTGCCACCAGTGGACGGCAGGGAGCGGGGGAGACCCAGTACTTC
TRBV4-2	NA	few	TRBJ2-2	15	CASSQESRVTGELFF	TGTGCCAGCAGCCAAGAGAGTCGTGTCACCGGGGAGCTGTTTTTT
TRBV9	TRBD1	NA	TRBJ2-7	15	CASSETGDGIYEQYF	TGTGCCAGCAGCGAAACAGGGGACGGAATCTACGAGCAGTACTTC
TRBV15	NA	NA	TRBJ2-1	16	CATSRRGTHPYNEQFF	TGTGCCACCAGCAGGCGAGGGACTCACCCTTACAATGAGCAGTTCTTC